This entry features one TCR beta chain sequence. What it binds is unknown. These data originate in a study of CD8 T cells in ankylosing spondylitis. TCRdb ran MiXCR on the 5' RACE reads and lists one entry per CDR3 protein. In the table there are a few hundred thousand distinct CDR3 sequences, roughly 8% of which are singletons. Study-wide findings and caveats: Ankylosing spondylitis blood appeared to carry a characteristic TCR beta motif of roughly 8 highly homologous variants. From matched ankylosing spondylitis synovial fluid, disease-linked clones were reportedly recovered at significantly enriched levels.

V lost 1 base, J lost 0 bases, and 11 bases lay in between. Germline V lookup: CDR1 SGHRS, CDR2 YFSETQ. There are 17 residues in the CDR3. V is TRBV5-1 and J is TRBJ2-6; D is unclear. The sequencing sample was made of blood, either unsorted or a sorted T cell fraction (not recorded which). The TCR was taken from a male donor with ankylosing spondylitis. The CDR3 nucleotides are TGCGCCAGCAGCTTGAGAGGCGGAGACTCTGGGGCCAACGTCCTGACTTTC. Encoded protein: CASSLRGGDSGANVLTF.